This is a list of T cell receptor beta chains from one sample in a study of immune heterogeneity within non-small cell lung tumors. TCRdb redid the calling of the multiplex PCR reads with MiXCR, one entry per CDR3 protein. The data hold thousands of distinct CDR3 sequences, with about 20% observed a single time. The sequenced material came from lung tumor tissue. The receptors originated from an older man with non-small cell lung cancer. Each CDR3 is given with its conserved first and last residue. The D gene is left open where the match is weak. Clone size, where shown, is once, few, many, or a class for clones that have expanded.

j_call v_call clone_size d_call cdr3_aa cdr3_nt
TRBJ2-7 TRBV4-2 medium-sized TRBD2 CASSQEAGEAHEQYF TGTGCCAGCAGCCAAGAAGCGGGGGAGGCCCACGAGCAGTACTTC
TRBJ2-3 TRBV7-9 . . CASSLARDTQYF TGTGCCAGCAGCTTAGCGCGAGATACGCAGTATTTT
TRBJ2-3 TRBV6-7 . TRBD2 CVSREYSGRANTQYF TGTGTCAGCAGGGAGTATAGCGGGAGGGCTAATACGCAGTATTTT
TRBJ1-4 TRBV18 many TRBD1 CASSPKDRGEKLFF TGTGCCAGCTCACCAAAGGACAGGGGTGAAAAACTGTTTTTT
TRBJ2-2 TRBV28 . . CVSSPVGDVFAGELFF TGTGTCAGCAGTCCCGTGGGGGATGTCTTCGCCGGGGAGCTGTTTTTT
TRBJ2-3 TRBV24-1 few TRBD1 CATSAWGTAQDTQYF TGTGCCACCAGTGCCTGGGGGACAGCGCAAGATACGCAGTATTTT
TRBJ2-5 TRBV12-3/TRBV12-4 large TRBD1 CASSQDRGWYQETQYF TGTGCCAGCAGTCAGGACAGGGGCTGGTACCAAGAGACCCAGTACTTC
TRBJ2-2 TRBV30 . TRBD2 CAWSVVGGGDTGELFF TGTGCCTGGAGTGTCGTCGGGGGGGGGGACACCGGGGAGCTGTTTTTT
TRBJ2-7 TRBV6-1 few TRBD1 CASSDTGGPAYEQYF TGTGCCAGCAGTGATACAGGGGGCCCGGCCTACGAGCAGTACTTC
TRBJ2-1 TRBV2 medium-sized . CASNPQGNEQFF TGTGCCAGCAACCCTCAGGGTAATGAGCAGTTCTTC
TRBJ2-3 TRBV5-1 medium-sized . CASSPQADTQYF TGCGCCAGCAGCCCCCAAGCAGATACGCAGTATTTT
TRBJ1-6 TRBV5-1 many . CASSLTYSNSPLHF TGCGCCAGCAGCTTGACCTACAGTAATTCACCCCTCCACTTT
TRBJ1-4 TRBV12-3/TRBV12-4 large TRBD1 CASSSGTGGEKLFF TGTGCCAGCAGCTCTGGGACAGGGGGTGAAAAACTGTTTTTT
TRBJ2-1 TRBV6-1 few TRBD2 CASSEMVAGGYNEQFF TGTGCCAGCAGTGAAATGGTCGCGGGGGGTTACAATGAGCAGTTCTTC
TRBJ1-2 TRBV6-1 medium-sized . CASSKKGEHYGYTF TGTGCCAGCAGTAAGAAGGGTGAGCACTATGGCTACACCTTC
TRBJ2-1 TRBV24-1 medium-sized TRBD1 CATSGLGQGATGEQFF TGTGCCACCAGTGGCCTGGGACAGGGGGCAACTGGTGAGCAGTTCTTC
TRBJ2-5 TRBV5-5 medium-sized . CASSLYTQETQYF TGTGCCAGCAGCTTGTACACCCAAGAGACCCAGTACTTC
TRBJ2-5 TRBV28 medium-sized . CASSLQGTAYF TGTGCCAGCAGTTTACAGGGGACCGCGTACTTC
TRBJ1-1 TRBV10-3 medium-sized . CATVLNTEAFF TGTGCCACAGTACTGAACACTGAAGCTTTCTTT
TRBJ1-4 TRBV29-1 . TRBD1 CSAQGEDNEKLFF TGCAGCGCTCAGGGGGAAGACAATGAAAAACTGTTTTTT
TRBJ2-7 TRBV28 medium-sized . CASSPTGTTFDEQYF TGTGCCAGCAGTCCAACCGGGACAACGTTCGACGAGCAGTACTTC
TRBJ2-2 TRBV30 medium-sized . CAWLMGESNTGELFF TGTGCCTGGTTAATGGGGGAATCGAACACCGGGGAGCTGTTTTTT
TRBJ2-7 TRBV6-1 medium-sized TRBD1 CASSATGQGRNEQYF TGTGCCAGCAGTGCAACGGGACAGGGTAGGAACGAGCAGTACTTC
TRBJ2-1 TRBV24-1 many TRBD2 CATSSGGYNEQFF TGTGCCACCAGCAGCGGGGGTTACAATGAGCAGTTCTTC
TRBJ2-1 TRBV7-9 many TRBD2 CASSLTSGGYNEQFF TGTGCCAGCAGCTTAACTAGCGGGGGATACAATGAGCAGTTCTTC
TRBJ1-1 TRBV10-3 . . CAISDGTRNTEAFF TGTGCCATCAGTGACGGGACAAGAAACACTGAAGCTTTCTTT
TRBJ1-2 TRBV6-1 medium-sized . CASSPPGRRSNYGYTF TGTGCCAGCAGTCCCCCAGGTCGCAGGTCTAACTATGGCTACACCTTC
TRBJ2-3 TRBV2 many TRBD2 CASSRETSGRAHLYF TGTGCCAGCAGCCGTGAGACTAGCGGGCGGGCCCACTTGTATTTT
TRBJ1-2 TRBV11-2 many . CASSLVGFNNYGYTF TGTGCCAGCAGCTTAGTGGGGTTCAATAACTATGGCTACACCTTC
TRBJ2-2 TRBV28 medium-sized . CASRTTGDLRGTGELFF TGTGCCAGCAGAACGACGGGTGACCTGCGTGGCACCGGGGAGCTGTTTTTT
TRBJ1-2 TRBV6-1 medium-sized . CASSRVDYGYTF TGTGCCAGCAGTAGGGTTGACTATGGCTACACCTTC
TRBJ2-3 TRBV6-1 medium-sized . CASRRTFSTDTQYF TGTGCCAGCAGGAGGACTTTTAGCACAGATACGCAGTATTTT
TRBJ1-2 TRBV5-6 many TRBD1 CASSVGTGGVLWGYTF TGTGCCAGCAGCGTCGGGACAGGGGGAGTTTTATGGGGCTACACCTTC
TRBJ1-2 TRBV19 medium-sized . CASSIRVDYGYTF TGTGCCAGTAGTATTCGGGTTGACTATGGCTACACCTTC
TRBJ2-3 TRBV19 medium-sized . CASRERGTDTQYF TGTGCCAGTCGGGAGAGGGGCACAGATACGCAGTATTTT
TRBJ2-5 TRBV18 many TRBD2 CASSPQLADHQETQYF TGTGCCAGCTCACCCCAACTAGCGGACCACCAAGAGACCCAGTACTTC
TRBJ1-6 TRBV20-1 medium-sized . CSAEGVPNSPLHF TGCAGTGCTGAGGGGGTTCCGAATTCACCCCTCCACTTT
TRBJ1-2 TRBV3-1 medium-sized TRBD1 CASSPANPQDRRGSGYTF TGTGCCAGCAGCCCGGCTAACCCCCAGGACAGGAGGGGTTCTGGCTACACCTTC
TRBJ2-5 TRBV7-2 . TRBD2 CASSLGDRTSDQETQYF TGTGCCAGCAGCTTAGGGGATCGGACTAGCGACCAAGAGACCCAGTACTTC
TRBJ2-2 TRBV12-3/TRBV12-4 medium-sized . CASRGPLTGELFF TGTGCCAGCAGAGGGCCGCTCACCGGGGAGCTGTTTTTT
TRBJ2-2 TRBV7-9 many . CASSLSQAAGELFF TGTGCCAGCAGCTTAAGTCAGGCTGCCGGGGAGCTGTTTTTT
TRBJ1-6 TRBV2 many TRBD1 CASTLRGAYNSPLHF TGTGCCAGTACCCTCAGGGGGGCTTATAATTCACCCCTCCACTTT
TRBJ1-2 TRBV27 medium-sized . CASSAIEGYGYTF TGTGCCAGCAGTGCTATCGAGGGCTATGGCTACACCTTC
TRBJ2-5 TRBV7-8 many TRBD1 CASRLQGAPTQYF TGTGCCAGCAGGTTACAGGGGGCACCGACCCAGTACTTC
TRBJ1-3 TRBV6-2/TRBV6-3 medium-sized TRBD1 CASRFTTGSGNTIYF TGTGCCAGCAGATTTACGACAGGGTCTGGAAACACCATATATTTT
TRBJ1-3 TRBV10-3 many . CAIVAAGTARNTIYF TGTGCCATCGTGGCCGCCGGGACGGCGCGAAACACCATATATTTT
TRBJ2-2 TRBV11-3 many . CASSFAAPTSNTGELFF TGTGCCAGCAGCTTCGCGGCCCCAACCTCTAACACCGGGGAGCTGTTTTTT
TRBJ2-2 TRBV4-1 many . CASSHSAHTGELFF TGCGCCAGCAGCCATAGCGCGCACACCGGGGAGCTGTTTTTT
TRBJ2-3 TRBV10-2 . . CASRDSTAATQYF TGCGCCAGCAGGGACTCTACGGCGGCTACGCAGTATTTT
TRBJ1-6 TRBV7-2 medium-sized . CASRQTYNSPLHF TGTGCCAGCAGGCAAACCTATAATTCACCCCTCCACTTT
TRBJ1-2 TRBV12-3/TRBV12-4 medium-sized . CASSLRGQVHYGYTF TGTGCCAGCAGTTTGCGGGGACAAGTCCACTATGGCTACACCTTC
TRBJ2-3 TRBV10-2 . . CASRGGTDTQYF TGCGCCAGCAGAGGGGGCACAGATACGCAGTATTTT
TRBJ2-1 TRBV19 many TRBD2 CASSPFFASGSHEQFF TGTGCCAGTAGTCCCTTCTTTGCTAGCGGGAGCCATGAGCAGTTCTTC
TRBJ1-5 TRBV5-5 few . CASSLSDQPQHF TGTGCCAGCAGCCTCAGTGATCAGCCCCAGCATTTT
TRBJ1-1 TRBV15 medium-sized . CATSRSRVGGEAFF TGTGCCACCAGCAGATCCAGGGTTGGAGGTGAAGCTTTCTTT
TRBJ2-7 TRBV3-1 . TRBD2 CASSLAGLSYDQYF TGTGCCAGCAGCCTAGCGGGTCTCTCCTACGATCAGTACTTC
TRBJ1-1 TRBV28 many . CASRTAGWGPEAFF TGTGCCAGCAGGACCGCCGGGTGGGGGCCTGAAGCTTTCTTT